One and the same sample provided the 23 T cell receptor beta chains below, sequenced in a study of a mutant IDH1 vaccine in newly diagnosed glioma. Clones were sequenced by immunoSEQ multiplex PCR, and TCRdb holds only the in-frame ones, with some missing. Among 70,000 to 95,000 clones listed, around 79% were seen once. Indicated time point: baseline, week 1 (first vaccination visit). Treatment given: pre-vaccination baseline after standard-of-care therapy. The sample in question was PBMCs, obtained from a glioma patient treated with radiotherapy, temozolomide or both. The receptors were gathered from a man aged 35 to 55 with glioma. Some clones in this sample may be carry-over from other donors' samples.

This sequence joins TRBV18 and TRBJ1-2, with D possibly matching TRBD1 (5 bases). CDR1 is KGHSH and CDR2 is LQKENI in the germline V gene. This CDR3 is 15 amino acids long. Trimming cost V 2 bases and J 3 bases, with 13 bases left between them. CDR3 region: CASSPFQGADYGYTF. The DNA for the CDR3 is TGTGCCAGCTCACCATTTCAGGGCGCCGACTATGGCTACACCTTC.

This clone was recorded a few times. The rearrangement uses TRBV29-1 and TRBJ1-1, with D maybe TRBD1 (5 bases). Germline CDR1 SQVTM, CDR2 ANQGSEA. This CDR3 has 12 amino acids. Trimming shortened V by 4 bases and J by 5 bases, and 11 bases separated the two germline ends. CDR3 bases: TGCAGCGTTGGAGGGGATGGGACTGAAGCTTTCTTT. It translates to CSVGGDGTEAFF.

This clone was counted between two and nine times. This sequence joins TRBV19 and TRBJ1-1; tentative D call: TRBD1 (6 bases). The CDR3 is 15 residues long. Germline values: CDR1 LNHDA, CDR2 SQIVND (reference sequence). Trimming removed 3 bases from V and 4 bases from J, with 15 bases in between. CDR3 bases: TGTGCCAGTAGTATCGAGGGGGGCAAGACCACTGAAGCTTTCTTT. Translated: CASSIEGGKTTEAFF.

This clone was recorded only once. This chain joins TRBV5-4 and TRBJ1-4; the D gene is possibly TRBD1 (6 bases). Germline CDR1 SGHNT, CDR2 YYREEE (reference sequence). The V end lost 4 bases, the J end lost 7 bases, and 14 bases lay between the germline ends. The CDR3 totals 14 residues. DNA for the CDR3: TGTGCCAGCAGCAAACAGGGAGCGAGTGAAAAACTGTTTTTT. Protein product: CASSKQGASEKLFF. The full variable domain, its missing parts supplied by reference TRBV5-4 and TRBJ1-4, is ETGVTQSPTHLIKTRGQQVTLRCSSQSGHNTVSWYQQALGQGPQFIFQYYREEENGRGNFPPRFSGLQFPNYSSELNVNALELDDSALYLCASSKQGASEKLFFGSGTQLSVL.

This clone occurred a few times. V gene TRBV19 combines with J gene TRBJ2-1; 8 bases are shared with TRBD2. J gave up 9 bases and V 5 bases, and 9 bases lay outside the gene matches. This CDR3 region has 14 residues. Germline loops: CDR1 LNHDA, CDR2 SQIVND (reference sequence). The CDR3 is CASSPRYGGGEQFF. CDR3 DNA sequence: TGTGCCAGTAGTCCACGCTACGGGGGGGGTGAGCAGTTCTTC.

This clone was recorded a few times. The V call is TRBV18, the J call TRBJ2-1, with 9 bases fitting TRBD2. This CDR3 has 15 residues. Trimming removed 3 bases from V and 5 bases from J; junction bases left unmatched: 5. Looked up from germline, CDR1 is KGHSH and CDR2 is LQKENI. DNA of the CDR3: TGTGCCAGCTCACCGTCCAGCGGGGGGAACAATGAGCAGTTCTTC. The encoded protein is CASSPSSGGNNEQFF.

The chain recombines TRBV5-1 with TRBJ2-2; the D gene is possibly TRBD1 (5 bases). V was clipped by 3 bases and J by 5 bases, with 20 bases between them. The CDR3 extends over 17 amino acids. The V gene's germline CDR1 is SGHRS and CDR2 YFSETQ. As DNA, the CDR3 is TGCGCCAGCAGCTCAGGGCGTATTGGCTACGGAACCGGGGAGCTGTTTTTT. It encodes CASSSGRIGYGTGELFF. The full variable domain, completed using reference TRBV5-1 and TRBJ2-2, is KAGVTQTPRYLIKTRGQQVTLSCSPISGHRSVSWYQQTPGQGLQFLFEYFSETQRNKGNFPGRFSGRQFSNSRSEMNVSTLELGDSALYLCASSSGRIGYGTGELFFGEGSRLTVL.

The V gene is TRBV6-5, the J gene TRBJ1-1; D gene ambiguous. V lost 2 bases and J lost 0, with 10 bases in between. This CDR3 contains 15 residues. Germline V CDR1 and CDR2: MNHEY, SVGAGI. The CDR3 loop reads CASSYGGSMNTEAFF. In DNA form, the CDR3 reads TGTGCCAGCAGTTACGGAGGATCCATGAACACTGAAGCTTTCTTT.

Written as DNA, the CDR3 is TGTGCCAGCAGCTTGATCGGGGCGGGGGAGACCCAGTACTTC. It encodes CASSLIGAGETQYF. V is TRBV5-4 and J is TRBJ2-5; TRBD2 might be the D (6 bases). The germline V and J ends were trimmed by 1 base and 5 bases, with 12 bases remaining between them. This CDR3 region has 14 residues. Germline values: CDR1 SGHNT, CDR2 YYREEE (reference sequence).

The V and J genes are TRBV6-1 and TRBJ1-2, with D maybe TRBD1 (5 bases). This CDR3 is 14 amino acids long. Trimming removed 6 bases at V and 6 bases at J, with 17 bases between. Germline V CDR1 and CDR2: MNHNS, SASEGT. The CDR3 sequence: CASSPSQGTNGYTF. The CDR3 DNA follows: TGTGCCAGCAGCCCCTCCCAAGGGACCAATGGCTACACCTTC.

This chain joins TRBV19 and TRBJ2-5; 7 bases are shared with TRBD1. The CDR3 is 12 residues long. Germline assignment: CDR1 LNHDA and CDR2 SQIVND (reference sequence). The trim removed 6 bases at V and 6 bases at J, leaving 4 bases unmatched. The CDR3 sequence: CASRQTGKTQYF. The CDR3 nucleotides are TGTGCCAGTAGACAGACAGGGAAGACCCAGTACTTC.

The chain is built from TRBV12-5 and TRBJ2-1; 8 nucleotides agree with TRBD2. Germline CDR1 and CDR2: LGHNT and FRNRAP. V gave up 4 bases and J gave up 3 bases; unmatched junction bases: 5. This CDR3 region has 15 residues. In DNA form, the CDR3 reads TGTGCTAGTGGTTGGCGCGGGGGGATCTACAATGAGCAGTTCTTC. It codes for CASGWRGGIYNEQFF. The full variable domain, its missing parts supplied by reference TRBV12-5 and TRBJ2-1, is DARVTQTPRHKVTEMGQEVTMRCQPILGHNTVFWYRQTMMQGLELLAYFRNRAPLDDSGMPKDRFSAEMPDATLATLKIQPSEPRDSAVYFCASGWRGGIYNEQFFGPGTRLTVL.

The chain combines TRBV5-1 with TRBJ1-3; 10 positions match TRBD1. With V trimmed by 0 bases and J by 0 bases, 6 bases remained unmatched. The germline CDR1 and CDR2 sequences are SGHRS and YFSETQ. The CDR3 sequence is 18 residues long. The CDR3 region is CASSLDGTGVDSGNTIYF. In DNA, the CDR3 is TGCGCCAGCAGCTTGGATGGGACAGGGGTGGACTCTGGAAACACCATATATTTT.

The J gene is TRBJ1-1, the V gene TRBV10-2; 7 positions agree with TRBD1. CDR3 size: 12 residues. V was pared by 6 bases and J by 7 bases, with 5 bases of the junction left unmatched. Germline-derived CDR1 and CDR2 are WSHSY and SAAADI. CDR3 amino acids: CASSRQGGEAFF. The DNA of the CDR3 is TGCGCCAGCAGCCGACAGGGCGGTGAAGCTTTCTTT.

In the case of this clone: Germline is not matched at one junction end, which may reflect a read error. This chain joins TRBV30 and TRBJ1-2, with 8 bases that match TRBD1. Per the germline V gene, CDR1 is GTSNPN and CDR2 is SVGIG (reference sequence). This CDR3 comprises 9 residues. The CDR3 sequence: CASSRGQSF. CDR3 sequence (DNA): TGTGCCAGCTCCAGGGGGCAAAGTTTC.

V and J are TRBV2 and TRBJ1-5, with D possibly being TRBD1 (5 bases). The CDR3 has 13 residues. The V end lost 6 bases, the J end lost 6 bases, and 12 bases lay between the germline ends. Germline CDR1 is SNHLY and CDR2 is FYNNEI. Here the CDR3 reads CASRGPRSQPQHF. CDR3 nucleotide sequence: TGTGCCAGCAGGGGGCCGAGGAGTCAGCCCCAGCATTTT.

This chain joins TRBV5-6 and TRBJ1-1; possible D gene TRBD1, 5 bases. V gave up 0 bases and J gave up 7 bases, with 13 bases separating them. This CDR3 region has 14 residues. CDR1 SGHDT and CDR2 YYEEEE come from the germline V gene. The CDR3 DNA reads TGTGCCAGCAGCTTGGCCATGGGGAGGGGTGAAGCTTTCTTT. As protein: CASSLAMGRGEAFF. The whole variable domain, remainder taken from reference TRBV5-6 and TRBJ1-1, is DAGVTQSPTHLIKTRGQQVTLRCSPKSGHDTVSWYQQALGQGPQFIFQYYEEEERQRGNFPDRFSGHQFPNYSSELNVNALLLGDSALYLCASSLAMGRGEAFFGQGTRLTVV.

The rearrangement links TRBV30 to TRBJ2-7; 8 positions match TRBD2. The V gene's germline CDR1 is GTSNPN and CDR2 SVGIG (reference sequence). Germline trimming cut 7 bases from V and 2 bases from J; bases unmatched to any gene: 10. The CDR3 is 14 amino acids. The CDR3 loop is CAFGGGGGTYEQYF. The CDR3 DNA follows: TGTGCCTTCGGCGGCGGCGGGGGGACCTACGAGCAGTACTTC.

The chain couples TRBV19 to TRBJ2-7; TRBD1 or TRBD2 may be the D gene (5 bases each). There are 14 residues in the CDR3. The germline V gene encodes CDR1 LNHDA and CDR2 SQIVND (reference sequence). Trimming took off 4 bases at V and 5 bases at J, with 15 bases between the two ends. CDR3 coding DNA: TGTGCCAGTAGTAGACCGGGGCCGAGGGACGAGCAGTACTTC. Its protein product is CASSRPGPRDEQYF.

The chain links TRBV30 to TRBJ2-1, with 15 bases identical to TRBD2. After removal of 2 bases from V and 9 bases from J, the junction contained 5 bases not matched to a gene. This CDR3 is built from 15 residues. CDR1 and CDR2 from the germline V gene are GTSNPN and SVGIG (reference sequence). The CDR3: CAWSRTSGGAPEQFF. DNA of the CDR3: TGTGCCTGGAGTAGGACTAGCGGGGGGGCCCCTGAGCAGTTCTTC.

This clone has just a few counts. The gene calls are TRBV30 and TRBJ1-5; D is uncertain. Germline V gives CDR1 GTSNPN, CDR2 SVGIG (reference sequence). V was clipped by 2 bases and J by 0 bases, with 8 bases between them. The CDR3 consists of 14 residues. CDR3 loop: CAWSQDNSNQPQHF. The CDR3 DNA is TGTGCCTGGAGTCAGGATAATAGCAATCAGCCCCAGCATTTT.

The chain uses TRBV1 and TRBJ2-2; the table calls TRBD2, which could not be checked here. TRBV1 is a pseudogene segment. CDR3 length equals 15 residues. CDR3 DNA: TGCACCCCCAAGAGGACTAGCTGTGGCACCGGGGAGCTGTTTTTT. Encoded protein: CTPKRTSCGTGELFF.

This clone has a single count. The chain has TRBV6-5 and TRBJ2-2; TRBD1 matches at 9 bases. Germline loops: CDR1 MNHEY, CDR2 SVGAGI. Losses at the gene ends were 0 bases for V and 6 bases for J; bases not matched to a gene: 2. This CDR3 contains 15 residues. The CDR3 is CASSYSTGGPGELFF. The CDR3 region has the DNA TGTGCCAGCAGTTACTCGACAGGGGGACCCGGGGAGCTGTTTTTT.